This T cell receptor (beta chain) originates from a study of T cell responses to AZD1222 COVID-19 vaccine. The data were produced by immunoSEQ multiplex PCR, yet TCRdb's version contains in-frame clones alone and is incomplete. Of 95,000 to 150,000 clones listed, 85% to 95% are singletons. This clone has just a few counts. Its antigen is as yet unknown. The germline V gene encodes CDR1 SEHNR and CDR2 FQNEAQ (reference sequence). The CDR3 runs 17 residues. The junction had 3 bases not matched to a gene; V was cut back by 4 bases and J by 0 bases. Study-level points and caveats: Among the donors, most were white British and more were female, and clonal diversity was possibly underestimated.

Second-dose groups at about 4 or about 12 weeks were pooled. This TCR came from an adult who received the AZD1222 COVID-19 vaccine. Sequenced material: peripheral blood, taken 28 days after the second AZD1222 dose. The rearrangement links TRBV7-9 to TRBJ1-6, with TRBD1 matching over 10 bases. The DNA for the CDR3 is TGTGCCAGCAGCTCGTGGACAGGGGGCTCCTATAATTCACCCCTCCACTTT. Amino acids: CASSSWTGGSYNSPLHF.